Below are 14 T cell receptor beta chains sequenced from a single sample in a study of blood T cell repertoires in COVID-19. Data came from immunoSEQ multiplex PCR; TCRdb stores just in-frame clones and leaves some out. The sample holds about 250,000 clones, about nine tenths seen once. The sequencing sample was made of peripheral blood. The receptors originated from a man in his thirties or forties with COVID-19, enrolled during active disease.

The CDR3 loop is CASSPNRGSGNTIYF. In DNA form, the CDR3 reads TGTGCCAGCAGCCCCAACAGGGGCTCTGGAAACACCATATATTTT. The rearrangement links TRBV7-9 to TRBJ1-3; 7 bases are shared with TRBD1. The V gene end was trimmed by 5 bases and the J gene end by 0 bases; junction bases not matched to a gene: 4. Germline V lookup: CDR1 SEHNR, CDR2 FQNEAQ (reference sequence). This CDR3 has 15 amino acids.

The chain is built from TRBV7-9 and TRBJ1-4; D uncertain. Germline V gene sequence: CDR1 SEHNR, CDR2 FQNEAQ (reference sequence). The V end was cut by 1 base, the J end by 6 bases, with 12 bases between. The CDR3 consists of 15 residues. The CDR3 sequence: CASSLGIVTHEKLFF. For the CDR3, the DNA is TGTGCCAGCAGCTTAGGTATAGTTACCCATGAAAAACTGTTTTTT.

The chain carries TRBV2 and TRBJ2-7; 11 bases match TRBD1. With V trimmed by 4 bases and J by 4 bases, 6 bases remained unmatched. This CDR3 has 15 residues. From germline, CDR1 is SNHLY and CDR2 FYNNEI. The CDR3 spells CASSVTGTGGYEQYF. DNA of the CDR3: TGTGCCAGCAGTGTCACCGGGACAGGGGGTTACGAGCAGTACTTC. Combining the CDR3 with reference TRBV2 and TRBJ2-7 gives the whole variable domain EPEVTQTPSHQVTQMGQEVILRCVPISNHLYFYWYRQILGQKVEFLVSFYNNEISEKSEIFDDQFSVERPDGSNFTLKIRSTKLEDSAMYFCASSVTGTGGYEQYFGPGTRLTVT.

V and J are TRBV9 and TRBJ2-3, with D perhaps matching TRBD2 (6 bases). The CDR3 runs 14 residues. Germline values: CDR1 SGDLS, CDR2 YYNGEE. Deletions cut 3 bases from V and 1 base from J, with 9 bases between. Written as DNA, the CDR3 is TGTGCCAGCAGCGGGGGGGACCGCACAGATACGCAGTATTTT. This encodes CASSGGDRTDTQYF. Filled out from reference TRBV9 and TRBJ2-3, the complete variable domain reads DSGVTQTPKHLITATGQRVTLRCSPRSGDLSVYWYQQSLDQGLQFLIQYYNGEERAKGNILERFSAQQFPDLHSELNLSSLELGDSALYFCASSGGDRTDTQYFGPGTRLTVL.

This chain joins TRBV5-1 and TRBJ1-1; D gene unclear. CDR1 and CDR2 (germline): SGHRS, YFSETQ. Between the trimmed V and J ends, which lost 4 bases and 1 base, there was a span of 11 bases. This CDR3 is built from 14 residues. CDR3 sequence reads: CASSTMAGNTEAFF. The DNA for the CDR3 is TGCGCCAGCAGCACAATGGCAGGGAACACTGAAGCTTTCTTT.

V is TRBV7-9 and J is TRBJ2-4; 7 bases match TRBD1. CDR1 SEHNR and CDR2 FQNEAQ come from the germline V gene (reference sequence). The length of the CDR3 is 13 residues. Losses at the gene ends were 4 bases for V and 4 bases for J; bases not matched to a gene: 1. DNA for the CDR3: TGTGCCAGCAGCTCGGGACAGAAAAACATTCAGTACTTC. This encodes CASSSGQKNIQYF.

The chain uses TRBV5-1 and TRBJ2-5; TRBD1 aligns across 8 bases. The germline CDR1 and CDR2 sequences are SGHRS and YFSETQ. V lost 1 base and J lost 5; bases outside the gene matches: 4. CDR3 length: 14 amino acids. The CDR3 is CASSLIAGGETQYF. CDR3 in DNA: TGCGCCAGCAGCTTGATAGCAGGGGGCGAGACCCAGTACTTC.

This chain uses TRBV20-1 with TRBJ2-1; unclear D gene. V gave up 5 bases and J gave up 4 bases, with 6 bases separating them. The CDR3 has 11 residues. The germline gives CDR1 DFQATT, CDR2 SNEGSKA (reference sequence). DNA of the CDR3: TGCAGTGCTTCCACTTACAATGAGCAGTTCTTC. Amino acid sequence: CSASTYNEQFF.

CDR3 nucleotide sequence: TGTGCCAGCAGCTTGTCCCCGACAGGGGCTGGGGAGCAGTACTTC. Protein: CASSLSPTGAGEQYF. This chain uses TRBV5-6 with TRBJ2-7, with 8 bases matching TRBD1. Germline V gene sequence: CDR1 SGHDT, CDR2 YYEEEE. The trim removed 1 base at V and 7 bases at J, leaving 10 bases unmatched. There are 15 residues in the CDR3. The full variable domain, with the rest looked up from reference TRBV5-6 and TRBJ2-7, is DAGVTQSPTHLIKTRGQQVTLRCSPKSGHDTVSWYQQALGQGPQFIFQYYEEEERQRGNFPDRFSGHQFPNYSSELNVNALLLGDSALYLCASSLSPTGAGEQYFGPGTRLTVT.

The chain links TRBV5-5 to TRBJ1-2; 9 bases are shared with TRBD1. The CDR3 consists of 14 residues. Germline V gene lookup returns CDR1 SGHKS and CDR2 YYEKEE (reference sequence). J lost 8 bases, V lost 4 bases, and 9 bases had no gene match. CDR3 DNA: TGTGCCAGCAGCGCACAGGGGGCCGTTCGGGGCTACACCTTC. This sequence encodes CASSAQGAVRGYTF.

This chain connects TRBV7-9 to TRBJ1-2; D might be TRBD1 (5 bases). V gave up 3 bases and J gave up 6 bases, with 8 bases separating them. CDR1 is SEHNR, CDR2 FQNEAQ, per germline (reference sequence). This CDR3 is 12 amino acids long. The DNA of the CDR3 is TGTGCCAGCAGCTTTGCGGGGGATGGCTACACCTTC. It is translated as CASSFAGDGYTF.

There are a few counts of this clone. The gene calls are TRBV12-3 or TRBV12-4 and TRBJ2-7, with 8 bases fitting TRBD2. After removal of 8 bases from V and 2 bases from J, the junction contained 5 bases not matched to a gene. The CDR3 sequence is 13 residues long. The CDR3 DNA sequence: TGTGCCAGCGGCGGGGGGTCGACCTACGAGCAGTACTTC. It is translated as CASGGGSTYEQYF.

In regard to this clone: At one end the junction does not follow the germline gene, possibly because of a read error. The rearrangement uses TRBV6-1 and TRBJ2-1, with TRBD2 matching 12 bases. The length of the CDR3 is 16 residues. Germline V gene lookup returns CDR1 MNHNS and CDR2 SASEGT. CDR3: CASSQASGGAHNEQFF. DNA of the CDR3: TGTGCCAGCAGTCAAGCTAGCGGGGGGGCCCACAATGAGCAGTTCTTC.

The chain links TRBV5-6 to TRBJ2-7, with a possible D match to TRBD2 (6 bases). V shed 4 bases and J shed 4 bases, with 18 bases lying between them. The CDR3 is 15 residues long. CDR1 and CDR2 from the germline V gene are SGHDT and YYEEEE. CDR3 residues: CASSTGGTSSYEQYF. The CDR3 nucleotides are TGTGCCAGCAGCACGGGCGGGACCTCCTCTTACGAGCAGTACTTC.